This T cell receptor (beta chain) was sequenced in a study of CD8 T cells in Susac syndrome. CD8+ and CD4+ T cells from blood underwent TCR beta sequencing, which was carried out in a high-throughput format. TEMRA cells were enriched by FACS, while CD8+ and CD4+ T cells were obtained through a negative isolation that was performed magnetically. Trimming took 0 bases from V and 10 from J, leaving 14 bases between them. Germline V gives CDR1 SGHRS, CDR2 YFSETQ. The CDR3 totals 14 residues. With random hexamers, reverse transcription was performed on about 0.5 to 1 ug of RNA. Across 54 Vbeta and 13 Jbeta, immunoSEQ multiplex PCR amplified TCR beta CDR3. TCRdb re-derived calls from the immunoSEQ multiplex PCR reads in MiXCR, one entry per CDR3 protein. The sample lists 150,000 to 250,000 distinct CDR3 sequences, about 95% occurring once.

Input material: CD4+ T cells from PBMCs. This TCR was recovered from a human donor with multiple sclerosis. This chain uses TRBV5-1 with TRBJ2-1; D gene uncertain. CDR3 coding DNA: TGCGCCAGCAGCTTGGAGGGCAGCTCCTCAGAGCAGTTCTTC. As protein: CASSLEGSSSEQFF.